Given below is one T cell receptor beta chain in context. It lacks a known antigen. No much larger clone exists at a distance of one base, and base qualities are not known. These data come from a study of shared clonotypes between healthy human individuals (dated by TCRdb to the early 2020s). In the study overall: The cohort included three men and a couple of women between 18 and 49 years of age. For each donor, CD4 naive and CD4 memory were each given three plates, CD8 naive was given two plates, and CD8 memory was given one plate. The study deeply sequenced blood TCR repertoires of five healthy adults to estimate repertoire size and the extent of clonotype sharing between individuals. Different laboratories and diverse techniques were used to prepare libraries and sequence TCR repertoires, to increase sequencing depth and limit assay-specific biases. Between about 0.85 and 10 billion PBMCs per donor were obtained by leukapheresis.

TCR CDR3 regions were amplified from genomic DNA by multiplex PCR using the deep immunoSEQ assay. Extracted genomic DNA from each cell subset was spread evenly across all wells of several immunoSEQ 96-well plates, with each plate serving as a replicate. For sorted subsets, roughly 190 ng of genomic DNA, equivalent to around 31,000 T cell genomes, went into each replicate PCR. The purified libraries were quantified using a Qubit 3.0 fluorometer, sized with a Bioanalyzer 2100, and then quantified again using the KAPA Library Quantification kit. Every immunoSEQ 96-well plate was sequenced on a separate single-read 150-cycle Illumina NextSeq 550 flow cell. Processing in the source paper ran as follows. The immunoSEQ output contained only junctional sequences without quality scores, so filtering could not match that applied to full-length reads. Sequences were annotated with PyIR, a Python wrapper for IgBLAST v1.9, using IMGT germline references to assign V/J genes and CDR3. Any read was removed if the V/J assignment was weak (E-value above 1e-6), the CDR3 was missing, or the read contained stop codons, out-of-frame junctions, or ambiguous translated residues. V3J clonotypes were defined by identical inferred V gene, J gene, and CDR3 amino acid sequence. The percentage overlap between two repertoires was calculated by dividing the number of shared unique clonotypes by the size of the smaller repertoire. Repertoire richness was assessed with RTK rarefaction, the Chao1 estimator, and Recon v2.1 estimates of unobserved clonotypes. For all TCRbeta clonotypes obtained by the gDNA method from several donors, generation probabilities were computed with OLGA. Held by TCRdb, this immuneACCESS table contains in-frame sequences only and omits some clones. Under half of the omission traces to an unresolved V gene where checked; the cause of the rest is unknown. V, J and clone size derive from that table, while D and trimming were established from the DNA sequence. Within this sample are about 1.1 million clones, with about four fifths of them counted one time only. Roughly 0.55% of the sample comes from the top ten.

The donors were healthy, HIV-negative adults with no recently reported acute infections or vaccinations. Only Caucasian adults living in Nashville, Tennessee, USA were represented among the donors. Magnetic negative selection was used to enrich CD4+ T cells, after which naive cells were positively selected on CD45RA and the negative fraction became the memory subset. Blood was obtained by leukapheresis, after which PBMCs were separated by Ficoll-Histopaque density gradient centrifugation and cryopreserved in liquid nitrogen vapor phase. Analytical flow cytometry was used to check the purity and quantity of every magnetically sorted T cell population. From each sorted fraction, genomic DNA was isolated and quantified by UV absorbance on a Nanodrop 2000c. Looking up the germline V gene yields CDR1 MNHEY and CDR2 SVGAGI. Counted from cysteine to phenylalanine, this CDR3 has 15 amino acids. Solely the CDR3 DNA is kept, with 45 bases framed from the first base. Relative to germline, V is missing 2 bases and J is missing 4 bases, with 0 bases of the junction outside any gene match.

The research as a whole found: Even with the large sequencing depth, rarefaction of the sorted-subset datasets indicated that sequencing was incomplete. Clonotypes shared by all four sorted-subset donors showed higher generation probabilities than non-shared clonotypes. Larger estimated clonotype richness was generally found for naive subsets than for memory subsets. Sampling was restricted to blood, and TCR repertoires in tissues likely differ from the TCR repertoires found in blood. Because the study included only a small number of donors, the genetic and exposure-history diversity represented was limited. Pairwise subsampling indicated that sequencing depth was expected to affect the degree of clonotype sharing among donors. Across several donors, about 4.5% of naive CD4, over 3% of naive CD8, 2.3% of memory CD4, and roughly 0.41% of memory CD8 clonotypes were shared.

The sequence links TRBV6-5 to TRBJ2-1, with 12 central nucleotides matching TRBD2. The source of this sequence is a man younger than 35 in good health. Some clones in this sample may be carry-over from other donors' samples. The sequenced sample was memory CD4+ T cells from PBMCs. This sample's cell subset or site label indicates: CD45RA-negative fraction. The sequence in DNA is TGTGCCAGCAGTTACCTAGCGGGAGGGTACAATGAGCAGTTCTTC. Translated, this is CASSYLAGGYNEQFF.